A single TCR beta chain is shown here with its context. This CDR3 contains 15 residues. The V gene lost 4 bases and the J gene lost 4 bases, with 14 bases spanning the gap. Germline assignment: CDR1 LNHDA and CDR2 SQIVND (reference sequence). Methods used by the authors: The authors estimated nucleated cell counts from reference gene primer amplification. TCRdb's copy holds only in-frame clones and misses some; the assay was immunoSEQ multiplex PCR. V and J calls and clone size are those listed in that table; D and trimming were worked out from the DNA. The sample has over 300,000 clones, roughly 90% seen once. This sample stems from a study of blood T cell repertoires in COVID-19. Across the whole study: COVID-19 samples collected from the United States, Italy and Spain covered acute and convalescent phases. PBMCs, B-cell-depleted T cells, or T cells provided the cDNA or gDNA that made up the material.

Sequenced input: peripheral blood. The rearrangement joins TRBV19 to TRBJ1-5, with D possibly matching TRBD1 (5 bases). The source of this sequence is a man aged 18-30 years who had recovered from COVID-19. CDR3: CASSNDRTQNQPQHF. In nucleotides, the CDR3 is TGTGCCAGTAGTAACGACAGAACACAGAATCAGCCCCAGCATTTT.